A single T cell receptor beta chain is shown here with its context. The antigen it binds to is not known. Base quality data are lacking; no much larger clone is found one base away. Measured from the cysteine to the phenylalanine, the CDR3 is 14 residues long. Only the CDR3 DNA stays, 42 bases, in frame from base 1. Sequences GTSNPN (CDR1) and SVGIG (CDR2) are obtained from the germline V gene (reference sequence). Trimming costs V 1 base and J 6 bases, and their ends lie 13 bases apart. This record comes from a study of T cells in Graves' hyperthyroidism and ophthalmopathy (dated 2019 in TCRdb). Background for the entire study: Peripheral blood was collected at initial diagnosis, before any treatment. To identify distinguishing TCR V-J signatures, a discovery cohort of around 98 patients was used, comprising 40 to 45 with Graves' ophthalmopathy and 57 with stable Graves' hyperthyroidism. An independent validation cohort of around 19 hyperthyroidism patients and 17 patients who later progressed to ophthalmopathy tested prospective prediction of ophthalmopathy. The roughly 99 discovery patients were divided at random into training and test sets in a 7:3 ratio. In addition, the study compared T-cell repertoires in thyroid tissue and in blood from several Graves' hyperthyroidism patients. Once sampling was done, hyperthyroidism patients were given methimazole at a starting dose of 30 mg daily, whereas ophthalmopathy patients were given high-dose intravenous methylprednisolone. The paper describes TCR Vbeta CDR3 sequencing of 120 to 150 peripheral blood samples, made up of some 42 ophthalmopathy patients, 70 to 75 hyperthyroidism patients and 17 progressor patients. The study at large found these results: No statistical method was used to fix the sample size in advance, and group allocation was not hidden from the investigators. Most expanded thyroid clonotypes (frequency above 0.001) were also detected in blood, suggesting blood repertoires may reflect thyroid immune responses. In validation, the model predicted progression to ophthalmopathy with about 71% sensitivity and approximately 72% specificity, a median of 6.5 months before onset. Ophthalmopathy was separated from stable hyperthyroidism by a 13 V-J signature model, with approximately 89% sensitivity and approximately 81% specificity obtained in cross-validation and 80%/75% obtained in testing.

Graves' hyperthyroidism was defined as stable when no progression to ophthalmopathy occurred over 18 months of follow-up. Hyperthyroidism patients were newly diagnosed, had a disease duration of under 2 months, and were aged 18 to 65 years. The study excluded patients with uncontrolled infections, other autoimmune diseases, pregnancy or lactation. Diagnoses were based on clinical symptoms, serum thyroxine and TRAb, thyroid ultrasound and orbital computed tomography. PBMCs were separated from roughly 9.6 ml of fresh peripheral blood using Ficoll-Paque density gradient centrifugation. Total RNA was extracted with Trizol reagent, and quality was checked on an Agilent 2100 Bioanalyzer. TCR beta CDR3 regions were amplified from RNA transcripts. For the first round of RT-PCR on the TCR CDR3, the HTBI primer set was used together with the Qiagen OneStep RT-PCR kit. The libraries were constructed in a second round of multiplex PCR and then size-selected and purified. Sequencing of the libraries was done on an Illumina HiSeq2000 using paired-end 100 bp reads. On the study's bioinformatics: SOAPnuke was used to process the raw data, removing reads that contained adapters or uncalled bases, had a mean Phred below 15, or lacked an exact match to the constant primer or identifier. High-quality paired reads were merged with COPE v1.2.5, and unique nucleotide sequences were defined as clonotypes. Clonotypes were aligned to IMGT TRBV, TRBD and TRBJ reference segments using MiTCR v1.1. Analysis was restricted to V-J combinations with a frequency above 0.0001, which covered just over 98% of repertoires. A TCS score was defined as the ratio of F50 (clonal expansion) to E x V (chaos), with BLOSUM62-based TCRdist applied between CDR3 peptides within each V-J. Welch's t-statistics and random forest reduced roughly 500 V-J features to roughly 13, which were used in a naive Bayes classifier (R e1071). TCRdb's own reprocessing of the public reads used fastp at Q25 and MiXCR and kept productive beta chains. Rows are unified per CDR3 protein, each entry keeping the most common DNA and genes. These V and J calls are TCRdb output, not the study's own analysis. The sample table shows over 450,000 distinct CDR3 sequences, and about an eighth are seen once. Around a sixth of the sample belongs to the ten largest clones.

The chain employs TRBV30 and TRBJ1-5, with the D segment identity uncertain. The clonotype comes from a woman between 18 and 29 years old with Graves' hyperthyroidism. Sample: blood. Read as DNA, the sequence is TGTGCCTGGAGTGGATCGGGTCTGTTTCAGCCCCAGCATTTT. Protein translation: CAWSGSGLFQPQHF.